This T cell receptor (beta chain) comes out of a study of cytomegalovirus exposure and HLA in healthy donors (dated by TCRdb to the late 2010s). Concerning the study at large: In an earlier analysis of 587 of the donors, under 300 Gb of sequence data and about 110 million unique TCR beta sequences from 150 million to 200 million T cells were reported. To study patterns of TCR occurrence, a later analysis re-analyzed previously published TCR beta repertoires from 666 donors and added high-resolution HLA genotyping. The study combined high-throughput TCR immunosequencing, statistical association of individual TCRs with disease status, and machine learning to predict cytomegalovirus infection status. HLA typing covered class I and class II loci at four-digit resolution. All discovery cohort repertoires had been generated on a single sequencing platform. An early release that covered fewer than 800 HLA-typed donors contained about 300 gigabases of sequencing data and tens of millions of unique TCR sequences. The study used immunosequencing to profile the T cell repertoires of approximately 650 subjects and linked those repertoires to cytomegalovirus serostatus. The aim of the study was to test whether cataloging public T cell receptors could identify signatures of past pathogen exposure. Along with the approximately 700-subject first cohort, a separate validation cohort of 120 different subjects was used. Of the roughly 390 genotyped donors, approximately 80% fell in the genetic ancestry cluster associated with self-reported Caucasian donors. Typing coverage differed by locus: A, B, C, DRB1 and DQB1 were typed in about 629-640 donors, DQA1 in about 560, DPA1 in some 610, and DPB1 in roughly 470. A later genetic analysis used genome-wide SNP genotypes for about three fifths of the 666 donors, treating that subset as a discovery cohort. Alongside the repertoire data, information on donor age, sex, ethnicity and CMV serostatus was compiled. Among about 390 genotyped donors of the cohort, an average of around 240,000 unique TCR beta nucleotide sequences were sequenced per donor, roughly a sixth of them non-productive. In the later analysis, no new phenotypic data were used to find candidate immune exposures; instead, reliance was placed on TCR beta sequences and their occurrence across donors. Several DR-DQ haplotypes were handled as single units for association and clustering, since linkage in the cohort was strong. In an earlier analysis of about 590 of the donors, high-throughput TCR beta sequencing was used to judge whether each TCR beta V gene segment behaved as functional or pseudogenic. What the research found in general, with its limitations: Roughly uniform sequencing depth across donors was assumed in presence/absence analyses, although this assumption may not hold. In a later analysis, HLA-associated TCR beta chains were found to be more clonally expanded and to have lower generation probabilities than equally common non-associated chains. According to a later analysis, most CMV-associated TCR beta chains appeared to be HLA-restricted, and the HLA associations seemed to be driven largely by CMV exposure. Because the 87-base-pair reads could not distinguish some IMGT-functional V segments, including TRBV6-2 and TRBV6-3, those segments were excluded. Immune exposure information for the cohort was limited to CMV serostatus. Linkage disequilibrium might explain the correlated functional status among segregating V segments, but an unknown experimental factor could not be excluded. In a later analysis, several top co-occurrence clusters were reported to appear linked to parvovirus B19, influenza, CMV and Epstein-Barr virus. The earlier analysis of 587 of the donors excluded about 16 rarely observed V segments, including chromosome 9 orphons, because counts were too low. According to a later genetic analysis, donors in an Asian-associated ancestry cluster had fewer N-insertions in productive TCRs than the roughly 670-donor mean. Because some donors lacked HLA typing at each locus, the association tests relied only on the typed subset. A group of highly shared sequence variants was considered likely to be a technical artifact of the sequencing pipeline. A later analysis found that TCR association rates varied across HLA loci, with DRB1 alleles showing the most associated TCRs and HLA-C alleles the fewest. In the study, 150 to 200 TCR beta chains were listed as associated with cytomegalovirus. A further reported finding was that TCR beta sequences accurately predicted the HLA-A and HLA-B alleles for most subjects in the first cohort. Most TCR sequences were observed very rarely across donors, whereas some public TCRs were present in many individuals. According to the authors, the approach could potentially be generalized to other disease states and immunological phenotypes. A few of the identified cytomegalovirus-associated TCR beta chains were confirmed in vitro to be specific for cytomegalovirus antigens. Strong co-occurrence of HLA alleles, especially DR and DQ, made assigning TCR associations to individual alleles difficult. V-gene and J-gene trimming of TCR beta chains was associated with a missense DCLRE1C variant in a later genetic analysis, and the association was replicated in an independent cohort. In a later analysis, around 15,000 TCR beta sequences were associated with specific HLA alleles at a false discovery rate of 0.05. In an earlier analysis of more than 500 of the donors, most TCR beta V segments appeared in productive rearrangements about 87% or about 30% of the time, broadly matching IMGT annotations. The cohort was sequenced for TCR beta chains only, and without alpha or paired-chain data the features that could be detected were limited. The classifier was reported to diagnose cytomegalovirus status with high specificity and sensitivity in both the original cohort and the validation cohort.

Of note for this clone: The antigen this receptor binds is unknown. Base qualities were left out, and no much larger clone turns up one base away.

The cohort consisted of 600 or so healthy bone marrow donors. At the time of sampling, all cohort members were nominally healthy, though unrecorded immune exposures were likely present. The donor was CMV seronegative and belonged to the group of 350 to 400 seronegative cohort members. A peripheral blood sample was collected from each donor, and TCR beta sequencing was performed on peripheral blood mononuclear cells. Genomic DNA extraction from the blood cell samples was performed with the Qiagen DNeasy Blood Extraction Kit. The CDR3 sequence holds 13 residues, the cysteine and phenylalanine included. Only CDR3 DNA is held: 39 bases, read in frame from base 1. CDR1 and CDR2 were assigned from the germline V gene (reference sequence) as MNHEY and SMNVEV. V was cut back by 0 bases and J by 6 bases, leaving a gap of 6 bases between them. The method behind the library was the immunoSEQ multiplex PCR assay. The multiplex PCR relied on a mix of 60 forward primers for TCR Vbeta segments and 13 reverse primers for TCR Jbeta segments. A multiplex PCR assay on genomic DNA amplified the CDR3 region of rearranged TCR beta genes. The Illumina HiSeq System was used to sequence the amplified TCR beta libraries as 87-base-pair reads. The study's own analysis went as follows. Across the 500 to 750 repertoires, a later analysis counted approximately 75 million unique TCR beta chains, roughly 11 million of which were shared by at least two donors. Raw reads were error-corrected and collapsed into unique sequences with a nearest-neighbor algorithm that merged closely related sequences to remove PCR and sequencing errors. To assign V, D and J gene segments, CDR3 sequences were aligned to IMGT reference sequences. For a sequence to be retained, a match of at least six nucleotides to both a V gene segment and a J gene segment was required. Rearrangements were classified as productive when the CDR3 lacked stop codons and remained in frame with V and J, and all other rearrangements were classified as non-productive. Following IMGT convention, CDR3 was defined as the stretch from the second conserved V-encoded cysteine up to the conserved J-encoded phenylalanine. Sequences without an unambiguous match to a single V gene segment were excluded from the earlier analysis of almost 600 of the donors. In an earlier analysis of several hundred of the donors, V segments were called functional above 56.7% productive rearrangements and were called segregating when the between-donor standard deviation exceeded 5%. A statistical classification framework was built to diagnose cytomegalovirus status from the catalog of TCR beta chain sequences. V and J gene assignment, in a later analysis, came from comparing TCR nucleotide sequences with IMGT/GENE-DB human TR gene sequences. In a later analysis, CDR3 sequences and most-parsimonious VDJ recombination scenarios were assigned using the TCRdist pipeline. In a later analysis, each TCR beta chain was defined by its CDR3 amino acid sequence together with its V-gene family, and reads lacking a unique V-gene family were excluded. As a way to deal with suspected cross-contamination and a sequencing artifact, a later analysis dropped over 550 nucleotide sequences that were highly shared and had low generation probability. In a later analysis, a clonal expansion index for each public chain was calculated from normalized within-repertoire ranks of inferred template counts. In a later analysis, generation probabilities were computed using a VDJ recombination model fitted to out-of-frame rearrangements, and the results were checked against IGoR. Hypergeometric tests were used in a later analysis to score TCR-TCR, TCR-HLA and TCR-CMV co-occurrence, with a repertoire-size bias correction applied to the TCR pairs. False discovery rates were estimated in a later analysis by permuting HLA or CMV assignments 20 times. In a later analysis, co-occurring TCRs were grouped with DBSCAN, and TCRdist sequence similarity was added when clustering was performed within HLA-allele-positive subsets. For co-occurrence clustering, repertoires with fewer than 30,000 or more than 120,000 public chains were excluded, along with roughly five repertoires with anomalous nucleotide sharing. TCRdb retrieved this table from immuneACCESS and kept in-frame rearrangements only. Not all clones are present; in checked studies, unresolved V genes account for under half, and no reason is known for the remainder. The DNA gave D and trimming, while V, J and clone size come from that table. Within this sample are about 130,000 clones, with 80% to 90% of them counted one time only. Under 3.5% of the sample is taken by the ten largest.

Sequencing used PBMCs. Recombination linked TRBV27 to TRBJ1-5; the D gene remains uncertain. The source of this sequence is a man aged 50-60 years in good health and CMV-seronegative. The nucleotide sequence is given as TGTGCCAGCAGTTTATCGAAGCGTCAGCCCCAGCATTTT. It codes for CASSLSKRQPQHF.